These T cell receptor beta chains were read from a single sample in a study of human T cells and chemical hapten exposure. TCRdb re-derived calls from the RACE reads in MiXCR, one entry per CDR3 protein. The data show approximately 25,000 distinct CDR3 sequences, approximately 9% seen once. The sequencing here drew on whole blood, taken in connection with sensitization to the hapten diphenylcyclopropenone (DPC). The receptors originated from a man in his thirties or forties with alopecia areata. Some clones in this sample may be carry-over from other donors' samples. CDR3s include the opening cysteine and the closing phenylalanine or tryptophan. The D gene is left open where the match is weak. Only some rows state a clone size, as once, few, many or a class for expanded clones.

TRBJ2-4 | many | TRBV4-2 | TRBD1 | CASSQERQGDIILAKNIQYF | TGTGCCAGCAGCCAAGAACGACAGGGAGACATCATTCTAGCCAAAAACATTCAGTACTTC
TRBJ1-5 | many | TRBV6-2/TRBV6-3 | - | CASSYVRAGNQPQHF | TGTGCCAGCAGTTATGTCAGGGCGGGAAATCAGCCCCAGCATTTT
TRBJ2-3 | many | TRBV11-2 | TRBD1 | CASSSLGQETDTQYF | TGTGCCAGCAGCTCCCTGGGACAGGAGACAGATACGCAGTATTTT
TRBJ2-5 | many | TRBV6-6 | - | CASRRTLQETQYF | TGTGCCAGCAGGAGGACACTCCAAGAGACCCAGTACTTC
TRBJ2-5 | many | TRBV7-3 | - | CASSLSGQQETQYF | TGTGCCAGCAGCTTATCTGGACAGCAAGAGACCCAGTACTTC
TRBJ1-5 | - | TRBV28 | - | CASTPSNQPQHF | TGTGCCAGCACGCCGAGCAATCAGCCCCAGCATTTT
TRBJ1-6 | - | TRBV5-5 | - | CASRVQGDNSPLHF | TGTGCCAGCAGAGTACAGGGAGATAATTCACCCCTCCACTTT
TRBJ2-5 | many | TRBV29-1 | - | CSTPTGETQYF | TGCAGCACTCCCACGGGGGAGACCCAGTACTTC
TRBJ2-2 | few | TRBV7-7 | - | CASTRAGTGELFF | TGTGCTAGCACTAGAGCGGGCACCGGGGAGCTGTTTTTT
TRBJ2-7 | - | TRBV11-2 | - | CASSLASWQGSYEQYF | TGTGCCAGCAGCTTAGCTAGTTGGCAGGGATCCTACGAGCAGTACTTC
TRBJ2-7 | many | TRBV20-1 | - | CSARFGSYEQYF | TGCAGTGCCAGATTCGGGTCCTACGAGCAGTACTTC
TRBJ2-3 | - | TRBV29-1 | - | CSVPTRSDTQYF | TGCAGCGTCCCTACTAGATCAGATACGCAGTATTTT
TRBJ2-1 | many | TRBV29-1 | - | CSVMYSSFSGSEQFF | TGCAGCGTTATGTATTCATCGTTTTCTGGTAGTGAGCAGTTCTTC
TRBJ1-2 | many | TRBV12-3/TRBV12-4 | - | CASSFHSQNYGYTF | TGTGCCAGCAGTTTTCATAGTCAGAACTATGGCTACACCTTC
TRBJ1-1 | - | TRBV29-1 | TRBD1 | CSVDQGAVNTEAFF | TGCAGCGTTGATCAGGGGGCGGTGAACACTGAAGCTTTCTTT
TRBJ2-1 | many | TRBV12-3/TRBV12-4 | TRBD2 | CASRSASGGYNEQFF | TGTGCCAGCAGGTCGGCTAGCGGGGGCTACAATGAGCAGTTCTTC
TRBJ2-3 | many | TRBV30 | - | CAWSSTDTQYF | TGTGCCTGGAGTTCCACAGATACGCAGTATTTT
TRBJ2-7 | few | TRBV27 | TRBD1 | CASSSLDRWYEQYF | TGTGCCAGCAGTTCCCTGGACAGGTGGTACGAGCAGTACTTC
TRBJ2-2 | many | TRBV7-6 | TRBD1 | CASRTGTDTGELFF | TGTGCCAGCAGAACCGGGACAGATACCGGGGAGCTGTTTTTT
TRBJ2-1 | - | TRBV18 | TRBD1 | CASSPGGQGALNEQFF | TGTGCCAGCTCACCCGGAGGACAGGGGGCTCTAAATGAGCAGTTCTTC
TRBJ1-3 | - | TRBV7-2 | - | CASSLTPATRGNTIYF | TGTGCCAGCAGCTTAACACCGGCCACCCGGGGAAACACCATATATTTT
TRBJ2-2 | - | TRBV5-5 | TRBD1 | CASSWGTGNTGELFF | TGTGCCAGCAGCTGGGGGACAGGGAACACCGGGGAGCTGTTTTTT
TRBJ1-6 | many | TRBV12-3/TRBV12-4 | - | CASSLTRMNSPLHF | TGTGCCAGCAGTTTAACCCGGATGAATTCACCCCTCCACTTT
TRBJ1-6 | many | TRBV6-5 | - | CASSYQPSFTNSPLHF | TGTGCCAGCAGTTACCAGCCATCGTTTACTAATTCACCCCTCCACTTT
TRBJ2-7 | many | TRBV7-2 | TRBD2 | CASSLGSGASYEQYF | TGTGCCAGCAGCTTAGGAAGCGGGGCCTCCTACGAGCAGTACTTC
TRBJ1-3 | few | TRBV20-1 | - | CSARQGGNTIYF | TGCAGTGCTAGGCAGGGTGGAAACACCATATATTTT
TRBJ2-5 | - | TRBV30 | TRBD2 | CAWSSGTSGDLQETQYF | TGTGCCTGGAGTTCAGGGACTAGCGGGGACCTCCAAGAGACCCAGTACTTC
TRBJ1-1 | many | TRBV19 | - | CASRWQFEAFF | TGTGCCAGTAGGTGGCAGTTCGAAGCTTTCTTT
TRBJ2-4 | few | TRBV11-3 | TRBD2 | CASSVSGTSGGAKNIQYF | TGTGCCAGCAGCGTCTCCGGGACTAGCGGAGGAGCCAAAAACATTCAGTACTTC
TRBJ2-1 | many | TRBV30 | - | CAWSVGGSSYNEQFF | TGTGCCTGGAGTGTAGGGGGGAGCTCCTACAATGAGCAGTTCTTC
TRBJ2-2 | few | TRBV28 | - | CASSTHVPGELFF | TGTGCCAGCAGTACGCATGTCCCCGGGGAGCTGTTTTTT
TRBJ2-3 | - | TRBV7-9 | - | CASSPDGARDTQYF | TGTGCCAGCAGCCCAGATGGGGCTAGAGATACGCAGTATTTT
TRBJ2-5 | - | TRBV6-1 | - | CASTRGTVQETQYF | TGTGCCAGCACCCGGGGGACAGTCCAAGAGACCCAGTACTTC
TRBJ2-5 | many | TRBV7-6 | TRBD1 | CASSTGTGLRETQYF | TGTGCCAGCAGCACGGGGACAGGCCTTCGGGAGACCCAGTACTTC
TRBJ2-3 | many | TRBV7-2 | TRBD1 | CASSGQGGDTQYF | TGTGCCAGCAGCGGACAGGGAGGAGATACGCAGTATTTT
TRBJ2-3 | many | TRBV6-6 | - | CASSREDTQYF | TGTGCCAGTTCCCGGGAAGATACGCAGTATTTT
TRBJ2-3 | many | TRBV5-1 | - | CASSLLRGMREDTQYF | TGCGCCAGCAGCTTATTACGGGGGATGAGGGAAGATACGCAGTATTTT
TRBJ1-5 | many | TRBV27 | - | CASSLEVNQPQHF | TGTGCCAGCAGTTTGGAGGTCAATCAGCCCCAGCATTTT
TRBJ2-3 | many | TRBV6-6 | TRBD2 | CASSDGTSGLTDTQYF | TGTGCCAGCAGTGATGGGACTAGCGGGTTGACAGATACGCAGTATTTT
TRBJ1-6 | medium-sized | TRBV4-3 | - | CASSQGLQNSPLHF | TGCGCCAGCAGCCAAGGTTTACAGAATTCACCCCTCCACTTT
TRBJ1-1 | many | TRBV6-1 | - | CASTLRTVNTEAFF | TGTGCCAGCACCCTTAGGACAGTGAACACTGAAGCTTTCTTT
TRBJ2-2 | many | TRBV27 | - | CASSPGANTGELFF | TGTGCCAGCAGCCCTGGGGCCAACACCGGGGAGCTGTTTTTT
TRBJ2-2 | many | TRBV7-9 | TRBD1 | CASSSPSGTGGHGELFF | TGTGCCAGCAGCTCACCCTCCGGGACAGGGGGTCACGGGGAGCTGTTTTTT
TRBJ2-3 | few | TRBV2 | TRBD2 | CASCTSGGRDTQYF | TGTGCCAGCTGCACTAGCGGTGGTAGGGATACGCAGTATTTT
TRBJ1-5 | - | TRBV12-3/TRBV12-4 | - | CASSQIISNQPQHF | TGTGCCAGCAGCCAGATAATTAGCAATCAGCCCCAGCATTTT
TRBJ2-1 | many | TRBV11-2 | TRBD2 | CASSSGGSNGDNEQFF | TGTGCCAGCAGCTCGGGCGGGAGTAATGGGGACAATGAGCAGTTCTTC
TRBJ2-1 | many | TRBV11-2 | - | CASSLGRLEQFF | TGTGCCAGCAGCCTAGGACGGTTAGAGCAGTTCTTC
TRBJ2-3 | - | TRBV7-3 | - | CASSLRGGPQDTQYF | TGTGCCAGCAGCTTAAGGGGCGGCCCACAAGATACGCAGTATTTT
TRBJ2-1 | few | TRBV9 | - | CASSVAGHNEQFF | TGTGCCAGCAGCGTAGCTGGGCACAATGAGCAGTTCTTC
TRBJ1-6 | many | TRBV21-1 | - | CASSKTGPVRRPLDSPLHF | TGTGCCAGCAGCAAAACAGGGCCCGTCCGACGGCCCCTAGATTCACCCCTCCACTTT
TRBJ2-3 | many | TRBV6-5 | - | CASSYSYRDRATQYF | TGTGCCAGCAGTTACTCATACAGGGATCGGGCTACGCAGTATTTT
TRBJ2-7 | many | TRBV11-2 | TRBD2 | CASTRGGGAYEQYF | TGTGCCTCTACACGTGGCGGGGGTGCCTACGAGCAGTACTTC
TRBJ2-5 | few | TRBV11-2 | - | CASSLGSEETQYF | TGTGCCAGCAGCTTAGGATCCGAAGAGACCCAGTACTTC
TRBJ2-7 | many | TRBV6-5 | TRBD1 | CASSRIPGTANYEQYF | TGTGCCAGCAGTCGAATTCCCGGGACAGCAAACTACGAGCAGTACTTC
TRBJ2-3 | many | TRBV6-4 | - | CASRIWPHTDTQYF | TGTGCCAGCCGTATTTGGCCTCACACAGATACGCAGTATTTT
TRBJ2-3 | many | TRBV2 | TRBD2 | CASKGRVRSTDTQYF | TGTGCCAGCAAGGGGAGGGTGAGAAGCACAGATACGCAGTATTTT
TRBJ1-2 | few | TRBV30 | - | CAWSAGPRMGGYTF | TGTGCCTGGAGTGCGGGACCGCGGATGGGTGGCTACACCTTC